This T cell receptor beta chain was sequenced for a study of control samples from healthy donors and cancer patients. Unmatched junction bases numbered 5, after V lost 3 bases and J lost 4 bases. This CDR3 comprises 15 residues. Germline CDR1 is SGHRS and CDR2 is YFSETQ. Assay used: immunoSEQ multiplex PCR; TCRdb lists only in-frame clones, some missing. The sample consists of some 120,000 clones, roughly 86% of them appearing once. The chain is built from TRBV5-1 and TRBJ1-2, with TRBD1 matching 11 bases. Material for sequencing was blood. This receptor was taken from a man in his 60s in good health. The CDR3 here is CASSSGQGAVYGYTF. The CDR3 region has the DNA TGCGCCAGCAGCTCCGGACAGGGGGCAGTCTATGGCTACACCTTC. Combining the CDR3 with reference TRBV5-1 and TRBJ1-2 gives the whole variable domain KAGVTQTPRYLIKTRGQQVTLSCSPISGHRSVSWYQQTPGQGLQFLFEYFSETQRNKGNFPGRFSGRQFSNSRSEMNVSTLELGDSALYLCASSSGQGAVYGYTFGSGTRLTVV.